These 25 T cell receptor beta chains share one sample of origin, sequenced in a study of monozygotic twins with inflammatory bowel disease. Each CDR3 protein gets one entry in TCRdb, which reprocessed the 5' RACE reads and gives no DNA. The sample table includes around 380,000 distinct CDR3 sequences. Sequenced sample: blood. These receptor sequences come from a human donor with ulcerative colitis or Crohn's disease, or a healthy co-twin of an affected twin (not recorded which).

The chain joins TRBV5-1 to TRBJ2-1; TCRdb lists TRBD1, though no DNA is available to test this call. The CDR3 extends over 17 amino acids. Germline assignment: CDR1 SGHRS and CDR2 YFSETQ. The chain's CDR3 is CARRTLVGTARGNEQFF.

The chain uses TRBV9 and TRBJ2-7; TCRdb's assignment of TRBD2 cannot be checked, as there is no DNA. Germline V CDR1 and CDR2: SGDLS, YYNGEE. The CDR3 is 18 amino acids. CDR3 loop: CASSVDANGLAGNYEQYF.

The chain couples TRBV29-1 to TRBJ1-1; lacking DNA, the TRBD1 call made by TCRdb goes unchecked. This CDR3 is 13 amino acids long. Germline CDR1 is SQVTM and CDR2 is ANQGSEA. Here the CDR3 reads CSVVRDGGTEAFF.

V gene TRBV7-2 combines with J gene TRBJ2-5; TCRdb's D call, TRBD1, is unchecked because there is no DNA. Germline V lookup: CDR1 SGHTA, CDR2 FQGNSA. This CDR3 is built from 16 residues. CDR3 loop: CASSYSGRPPQETQYF.

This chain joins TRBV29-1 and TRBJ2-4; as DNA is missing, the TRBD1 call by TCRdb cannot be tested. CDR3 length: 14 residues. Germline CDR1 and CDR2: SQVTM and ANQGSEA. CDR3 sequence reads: CSVEGIRDKNIQYF.

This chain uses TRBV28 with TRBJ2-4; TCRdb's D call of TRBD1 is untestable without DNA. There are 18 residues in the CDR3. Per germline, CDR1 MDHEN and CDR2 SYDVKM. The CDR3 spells CASSLGPGTGGPRVLQYF.

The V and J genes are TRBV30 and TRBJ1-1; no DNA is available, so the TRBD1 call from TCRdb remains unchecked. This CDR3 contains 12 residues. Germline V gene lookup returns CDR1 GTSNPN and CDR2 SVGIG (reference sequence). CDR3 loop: CAWGQGATEAFF.

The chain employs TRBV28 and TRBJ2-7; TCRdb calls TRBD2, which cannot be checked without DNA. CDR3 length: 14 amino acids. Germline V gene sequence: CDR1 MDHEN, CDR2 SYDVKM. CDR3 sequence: CASRLTGLLYEQYF.

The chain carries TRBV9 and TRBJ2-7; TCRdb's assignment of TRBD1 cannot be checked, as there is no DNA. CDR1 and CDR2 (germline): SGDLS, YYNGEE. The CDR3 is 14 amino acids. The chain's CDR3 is CASSAGTGLYEQYF. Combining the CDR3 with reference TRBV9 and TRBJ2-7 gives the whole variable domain DSGVTQTPKHLITATGQRVTLRCSPRSGDLSVYWYQQSLDQGLQFLIQYYNGEERAKGNILERFSAQQFPDLHSELNLSSLELGDSALYFCASSAGTGLYEQYFGPGTRLTVT.

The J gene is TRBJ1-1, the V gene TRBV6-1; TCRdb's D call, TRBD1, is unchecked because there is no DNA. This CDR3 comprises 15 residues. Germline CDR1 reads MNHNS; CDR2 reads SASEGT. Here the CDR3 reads CASIPSTGVGTEAFF.

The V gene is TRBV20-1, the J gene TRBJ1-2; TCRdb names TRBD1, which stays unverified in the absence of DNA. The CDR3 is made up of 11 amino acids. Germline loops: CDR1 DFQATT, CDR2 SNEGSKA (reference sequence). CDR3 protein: CSAQQGRGYTF.

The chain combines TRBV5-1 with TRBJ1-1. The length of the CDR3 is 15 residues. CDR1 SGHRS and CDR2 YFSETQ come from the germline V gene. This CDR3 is CASSFRELPNTEAFF.

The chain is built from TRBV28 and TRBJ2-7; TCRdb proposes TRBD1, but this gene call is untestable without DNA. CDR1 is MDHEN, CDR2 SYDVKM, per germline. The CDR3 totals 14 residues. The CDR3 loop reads CASSNGQGYYEQYF.

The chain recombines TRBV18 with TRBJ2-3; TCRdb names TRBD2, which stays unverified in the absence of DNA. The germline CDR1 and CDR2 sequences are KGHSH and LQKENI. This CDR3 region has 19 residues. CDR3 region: CASSRTSGGTTTSTDTQYF.

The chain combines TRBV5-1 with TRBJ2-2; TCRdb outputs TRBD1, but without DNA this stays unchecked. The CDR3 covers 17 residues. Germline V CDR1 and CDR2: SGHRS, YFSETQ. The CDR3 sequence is CASSLAGAGSHTGELFF.

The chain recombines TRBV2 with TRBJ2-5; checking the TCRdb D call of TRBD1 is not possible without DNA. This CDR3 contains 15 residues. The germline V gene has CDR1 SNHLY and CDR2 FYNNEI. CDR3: CASSERGQNQETQYF.

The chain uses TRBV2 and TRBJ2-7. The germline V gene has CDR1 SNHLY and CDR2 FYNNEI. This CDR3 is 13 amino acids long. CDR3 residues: CASRTTGLYEQYF. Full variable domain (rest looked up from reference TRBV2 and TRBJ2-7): EPEVTQTPSHQVTQMGQEVILRCVPISNHLYFYWYRQILGQKVEFLVSFYNNEISEKSEIFDDQFSVERPDGSNFTLKIRSTKLEDSAMYFCASRTTGLYEQYFGPGTRLTVT.

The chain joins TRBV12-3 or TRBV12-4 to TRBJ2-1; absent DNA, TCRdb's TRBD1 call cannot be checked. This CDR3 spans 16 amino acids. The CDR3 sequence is CASSLVGTPSYNEQFF.

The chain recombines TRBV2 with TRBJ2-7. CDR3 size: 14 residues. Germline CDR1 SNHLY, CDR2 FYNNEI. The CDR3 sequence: CASSEVRGAHEQYF.

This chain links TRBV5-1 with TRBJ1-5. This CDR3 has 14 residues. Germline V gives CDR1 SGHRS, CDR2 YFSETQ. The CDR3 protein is CASSLGRPNQPQHF.

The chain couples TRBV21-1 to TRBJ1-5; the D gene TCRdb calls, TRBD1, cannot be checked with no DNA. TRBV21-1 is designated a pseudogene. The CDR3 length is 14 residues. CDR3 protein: CASSKDTGRQPQHF.

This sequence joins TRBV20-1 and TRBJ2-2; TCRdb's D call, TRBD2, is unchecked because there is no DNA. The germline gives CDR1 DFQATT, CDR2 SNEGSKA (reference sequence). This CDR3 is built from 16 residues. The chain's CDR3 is CSASGPLARNTGELFF.

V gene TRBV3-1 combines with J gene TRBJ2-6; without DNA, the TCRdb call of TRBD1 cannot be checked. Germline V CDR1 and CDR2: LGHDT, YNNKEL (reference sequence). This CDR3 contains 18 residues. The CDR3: CASSQETWAFSGANVLTF.

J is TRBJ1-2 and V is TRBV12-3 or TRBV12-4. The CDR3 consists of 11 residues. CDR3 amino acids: CASNGNYGYTF.

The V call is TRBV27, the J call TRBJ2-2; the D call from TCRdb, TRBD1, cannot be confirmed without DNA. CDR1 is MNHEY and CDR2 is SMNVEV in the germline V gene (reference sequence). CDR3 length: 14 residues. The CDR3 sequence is CASSVTQGRGELFF.